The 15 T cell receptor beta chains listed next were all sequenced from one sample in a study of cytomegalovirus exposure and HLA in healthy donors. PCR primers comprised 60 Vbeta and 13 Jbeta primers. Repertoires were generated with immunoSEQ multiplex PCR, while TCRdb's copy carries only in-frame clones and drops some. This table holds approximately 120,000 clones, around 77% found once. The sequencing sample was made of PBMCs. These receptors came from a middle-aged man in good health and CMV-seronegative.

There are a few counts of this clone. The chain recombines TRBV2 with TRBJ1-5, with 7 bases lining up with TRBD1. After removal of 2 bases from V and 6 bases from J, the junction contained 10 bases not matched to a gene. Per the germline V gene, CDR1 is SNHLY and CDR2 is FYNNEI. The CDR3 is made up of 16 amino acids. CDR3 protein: CASSEMGQGVSQPQHF. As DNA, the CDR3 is TGTGCCAGCAGTGAAATGGGCCAGGGGGTCTCTCAGCCCCAGCATTTT.

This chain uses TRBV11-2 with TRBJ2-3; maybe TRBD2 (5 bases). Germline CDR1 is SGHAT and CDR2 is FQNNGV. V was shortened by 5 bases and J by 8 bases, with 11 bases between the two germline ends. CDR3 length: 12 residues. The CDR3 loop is CASSPYRGTQYF. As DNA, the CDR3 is TGTGCCAGCAGCCCCTATCGGGGTACGCAGTATTTT.

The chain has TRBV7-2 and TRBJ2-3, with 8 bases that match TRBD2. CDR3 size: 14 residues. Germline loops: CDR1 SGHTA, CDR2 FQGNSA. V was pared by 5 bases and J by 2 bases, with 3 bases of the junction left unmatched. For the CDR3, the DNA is TGTGCCAGCAGCCTTAGCGGGATCACAGATACGCAGTATTTT. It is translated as CASSLSGITDTQYF.

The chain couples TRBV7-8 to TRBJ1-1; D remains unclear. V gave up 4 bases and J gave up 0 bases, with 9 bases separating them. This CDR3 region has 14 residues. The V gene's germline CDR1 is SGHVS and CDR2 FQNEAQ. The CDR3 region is CASSSDNMNTEAFF. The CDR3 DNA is TGTGCCAGCAGCTCTGACAACATGAACACTGAAGCTTTCTTT.

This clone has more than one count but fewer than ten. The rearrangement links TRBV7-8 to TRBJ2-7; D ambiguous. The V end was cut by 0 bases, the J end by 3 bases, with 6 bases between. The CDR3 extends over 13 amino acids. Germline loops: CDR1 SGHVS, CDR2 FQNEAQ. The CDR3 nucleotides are TGTGCCAGCAGCTTAGCGCACGGCTACGAGCAGTACTTC. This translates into CASSLAHGYEQYF.

The CDR3 is CAWSGRYQGKGGNQPQHF. CDR3 nucleotides: TGTGCCTGGAGTGGGAGATATCAGGGGAAAGGGGGAAATCAGCCCCAGCATTTT. This chain joins TRBV30 and TRBJ1-5, with D tentatively TRBD1 (6 bases). Germline lookup yields CDR1 GTSNPN and CDR2 SVGIG (reference sequence). CDR3 length equals 18 residues. V lost 1 base and J 4 bases, leaving 23 bases between the germline ends.

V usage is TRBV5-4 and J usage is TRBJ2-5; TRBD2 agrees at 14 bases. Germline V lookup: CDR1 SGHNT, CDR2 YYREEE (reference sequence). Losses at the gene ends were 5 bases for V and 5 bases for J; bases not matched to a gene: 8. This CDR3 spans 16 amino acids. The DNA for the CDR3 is TGTGCCAGCAGTGGCGGGACTAGCGGGAGTTCGGAGACCCAGTACTTC. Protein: CASSGGTSGSSETQYF.

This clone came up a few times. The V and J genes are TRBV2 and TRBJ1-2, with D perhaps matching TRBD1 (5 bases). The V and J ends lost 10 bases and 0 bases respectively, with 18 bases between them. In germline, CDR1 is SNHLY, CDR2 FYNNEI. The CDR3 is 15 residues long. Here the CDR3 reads CATQPQVIANYGYTF. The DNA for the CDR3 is TGTGCCACCCAGCCACAGGTGATAGCTAACTATGGCTACACCTTC.

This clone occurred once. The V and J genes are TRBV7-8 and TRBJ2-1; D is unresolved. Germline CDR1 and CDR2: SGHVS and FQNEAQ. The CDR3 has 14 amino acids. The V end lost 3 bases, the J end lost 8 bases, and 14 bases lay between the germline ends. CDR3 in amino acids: CASSFGGPFDEQFF. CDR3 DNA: TGTGCCAGCAGCTTTGGCGGTCCGTTTGATGAGCAGTTCTTC.

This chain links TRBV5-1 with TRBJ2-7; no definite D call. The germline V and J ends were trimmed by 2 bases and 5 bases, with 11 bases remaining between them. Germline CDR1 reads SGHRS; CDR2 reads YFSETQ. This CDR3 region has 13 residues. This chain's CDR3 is CASSFAGLNEQYF. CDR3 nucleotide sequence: TGCGCCAGCAGCTTCGCAGGTCTTAACGAGCAGTACTTC.

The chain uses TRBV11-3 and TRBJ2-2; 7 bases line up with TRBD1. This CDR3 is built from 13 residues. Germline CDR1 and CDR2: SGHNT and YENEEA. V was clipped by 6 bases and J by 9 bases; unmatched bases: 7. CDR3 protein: CASSHKGARELFF. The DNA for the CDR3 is TGTGCCAGCAGTCATAAGGGGGCGAGGGAGCTGTTTTTT.

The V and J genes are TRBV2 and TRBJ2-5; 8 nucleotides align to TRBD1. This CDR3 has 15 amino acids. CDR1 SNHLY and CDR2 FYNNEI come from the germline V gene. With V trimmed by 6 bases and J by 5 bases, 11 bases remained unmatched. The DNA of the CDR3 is TGTGCCAGCAGGCCAGACAGGGGCTCGGGCGAGACCCAGTACTTC. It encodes CASRPDRGSGETQYF.

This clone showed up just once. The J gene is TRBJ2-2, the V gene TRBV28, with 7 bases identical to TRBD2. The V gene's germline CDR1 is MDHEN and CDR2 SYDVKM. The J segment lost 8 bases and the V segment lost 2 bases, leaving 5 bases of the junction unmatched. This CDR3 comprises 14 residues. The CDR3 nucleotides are TGTGCCAGCAGTTTAGCGGGAGTAGGGGGGGAGCTGTTTTTT. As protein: CASSLAGVGGELFF.

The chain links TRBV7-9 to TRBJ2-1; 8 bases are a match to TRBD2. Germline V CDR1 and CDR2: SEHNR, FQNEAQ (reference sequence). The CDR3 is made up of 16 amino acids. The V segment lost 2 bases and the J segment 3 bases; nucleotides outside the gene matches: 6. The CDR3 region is CASSLIGRAHYNEQFF. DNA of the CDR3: TGTGCCAGCAGCTTAATCGGGAGGGCCCACTACAATGAGCAGTTCTTC. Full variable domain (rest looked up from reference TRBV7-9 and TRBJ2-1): DTGVSQNPRHKITKRGQNVTFRCDPISEHNRLYWYRQTLGQGPEFLTYFQNEAQLEKSRLLSDRFSAERPKGSFSTLEIQRTEQGDSAMYLCASSLIGRAHYNEQFFGPGTRLTVL.

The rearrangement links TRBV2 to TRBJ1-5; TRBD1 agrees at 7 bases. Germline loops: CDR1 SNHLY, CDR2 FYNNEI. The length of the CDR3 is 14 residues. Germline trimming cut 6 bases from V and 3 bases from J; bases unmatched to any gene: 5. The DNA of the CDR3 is TGTGCCAGCAGCGCCGGGACAGACAATCAGCCCCAGCATTTT. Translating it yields CASSAGTDNQPQHF.